This TCR beta chain derives from a study of T cells in narcolepsy. Germline loops: CDR1 MNHNY, CDR2 SVGAGI (reference sequence). The CDR3 covers 13 residues. V lost 3 bases and J lost 3, with 8 bases in between. Method: immunoSEQ multiplex PCR; TCRdb's copy keeps in-frame clones and lacks some. The profile shows 25,000 to 35,000 clones, 85% to 90% of them singletons. Overall study results and limits: Same-patient CSF and blood CD4+ T cell clonotypes included HCRT-specific and TRIB2-specific autoreactive ones. Blood of same and different patients, but not healthy controls, reportedly held recurring autoreactive clonotypes.

A remark on this clone: Its matching antigen is unknown.

J is TRBJ1-1 and V is TRBV6-6, with no clear D. The sample was CD45RA- memory CD4+ T cells from PBMCs. The clonotype comes from a human donor with narcolepsy. The CDR3, as DNA: TGTGCCAGCAGTTATTGGCAGGACACTGAAGCTTTCTTT. Its translation is CASSYWQDTEAFF.